This T cell receptor beta chain was sequenced in a study of blood T cell repertoires in COVID-19. Study-wide context: Before being deemed recovered, Cohort 3 donors had two negative PCRs, clearance, or symptom resolution. Sample material is recorded as cDNA or gDNA derived from T cells, B-cell-depleted T cells, or PBMCs.

V gave up 6 bases and J gave up 7 bases; unmatched junction bases: 3. The length of the CDR3 is 14 residues. CDR1 is MNHEY and CDR2 is SVGAGI in the germline V gene. In regard to this clone: In the same sample, other DNA sequences code for this CDR3.

Source study methods: Estimation of nucleated cell counts was performed using reference gene primer amplification. The table came from immunoSEQ multiplex PCR; TCRdb's copy has only in-frame clones and leaves some out. For V, J and clone size, that table is used; D and trimming come from the DNA. The sample carries roughly 200,000 clones, around 87% recorded once. Clinical histories supplied by participants themselves formed the basis of cohort assignment. Material: PBMCs or T cells enriched from blood (not recorded which). The chain recombines TRBV6-5 with TRBJ1-4, with TRBD1 matching over 12 bases. The sequence came from a woman aged 40 to 50 in a cohort exposed to, infected with or recovered from COVID-19 (not recorded which). DNA of the CDR3: TGTGCCAGCAGCAGGGACAGGGGGCGTGAAAAACTGTTTTTT. Protein product: CASSRDRGREKLFF.